The next 9 T cell receptor beta chains were all read from a single sample in a study of cytomegalovirus exposure and HLA in healthy donors. PCR involved 60 Vbeta and 13 Jbeta primers. Generated by immunoSEQ multiplex PCR, the TCRdb table keeps only in-frame clones and is missing some. The top ten clones hold around 1.5% of a sample with about 98,000 clones, about 81% of them seen once. The sample was PBMCs. All receptors come from a middle-aged man in good health and CMV-seronegative.

V and J are TRBV27 and TRBJ2-6; TRBD1 agrees at 7 bases. From germline, CDR1 is MNHEY and CDR2 SMNVEV (reference sequence). Germline trimming cut 6 bases from V and 4 bases from J; bases unmatched to any gene: 0. The CDR3 has 13 amino acids. This chain's CDR3 is CASSRGGANVLTF. The CDR3 DNA follows: TGTGCCAGCAGCAGGGGGGGGGCCAACGTCCTGACTTTC.

The gene calls are TRBV9 and TRBJ1-1, with 7 bases lining up with TRBD1. From germline, CDR1 is SGDLS and CDR2 YYNGEE. The CDR3 is 14 amino acids. J was trimmed by 2 bases and V by 4 bases; bases with no gene match: 5. The CDR3 coding sequence is TGTGCCAGCAGCTACCAGGGGGATAACACTGAAGCTTTCTTT. Protein sequence: CASSYQGDNTEAFF.

This chain links TRBV7-9 with TRBJ1-1, with D perhaps TRBD1 (5 bases). V dropped 5 bases and J dropped 0 bases, with 19 bases sitting between them. The CDR3 loop spans 17 amino acids. Germline lookup yields CDR1 SEHNR and CDR2 FQNEAQ (reference sequence). The CDR3 here is CASSARGRGKLNTEAFF. DNA of the CDR3: TGTGCCAGCAGCGCCCGAGGGAGGGGAAAGTTGAACACTGAAGCTTTCTTT.

The chain carries TRBV27 and TRBJ2-1; 7 bases match TRBD2. Per the germline V gene, CDR1 is MNHEY and CDR2 is SMNVEV (reference sequence). The CDR3 is 18 residues long. J gave up 4 bases and V 5 bases, and 17 bases lay outside the gene matches. The CDR3 DNA follows: TGTGCCAGCAGTCCACGTTCTGGTTTGGGGGGGGGATACAATGAGCAGTTCTTC. Translating it yields CASSPRSGLGGGYNEQFF.

The table lists this clone with a count of one. The V and J genes are TRBV4-1 and TRBJ2-5; the match to TRBD1 covers 7 bases. TRBJ2-7 explains the end of the DNA better; the J call may be wrong. The CDR3 length is 15 residues. The germline V gene encodes CDR1 MGHRA and CDR2 YSYEKL. The CDR3 DNA reads as TGCGCCAGCAGCCCCCGGTCCAGGGGGAAGGACGAGCAGTACTTC. Translated, it gives CASSPRSRGKDEQYF.

The V gene is TRBV28, the J gene TRBJ2-3, with 8 bases identical to TRBD2. The CDR3 length is 15 residues. The V gene's germline CDR1 is MDHEN and CDR2 SYDVKM. After removal of 5 bases from V and 8 bases from J, the junction contained 12 bases not matched to a gene. CDR3 residues: CASSVLAGGAGTQYF. CDR3 nucleotides: TGTGCCAGCAGTGTCCTCGCGGGGGGTGCCGGTACGCAGTATTTT.

V and J are TRBV7-6 and TRBJ2-5, with 7 bases matching TRBD1. The trim removed 2 bases at V and 7 bases at J, leaving 10 bases unmatched. Germline V gene sequence: CDR1 SGHVS, CDR2 FNYEAQ. The length of the CDR3 is 15 residues. Here the CDR3 DNA reads TGTGCCAGCAGCTTACGTCCGGACAGGTCCGGGACCCAGTACTTC. Protein sequence: CASSLRPDRSGTQYF.

The chain links TRBV6-5 to TRBJ1-1; D unclear. V was cut by 2 bases and J by 1 base, with 8 bases left in between. The CDR3 contains 14 residues. From germline, CDR1 is MNHEY and CDR2 SVGAGI. The chain's CDR3 is CASSYNSKNTEAFF. The DNA for the CDR3 is TGTGCCAGCAGTTACAACTCAAAGAACACTGAAGCTTTCTTT.

The chain uses TRBV27 and TRBJ1-6; the D gene is possibly TRBD1 (6 bases). The CDR3 contains 13 residues. Germline V gene lookup returns CDR1 MNHEY and CDR2 SMNVEV (reference sequence). V lost 5 bases and J 9 bases, leaving 11 bases between the germline ends. The CDR3 spells CASSDRFGSPLHF. Here the CDR3 DNA reads TGTGCCAGCAGTGACAGGTTCGGTTCACCCCTCCACTTT.